The clone carrying this TCR beta chain was recorded only once. This sample is drawn from a study of blood T cell repertoires in COVID-19. Per germline, CDR1 SGHTA and CDR2 FQGTGA. The CDR3 loop spans 15 amino acids. With 1 base removed from V and 7 bases from J, the gap between germline ends came to 16 bases. Produced via immunoSEQ multiplex PCR; TCRdb's table is partial and in-frame only. The sample includes about 340,000 clones, 80% to 90% of them seen just once. The chain links TRBV7-3 to TRBJ1-2; D gene ambiguous. This TCR derives from a man in his thirties or forties with active or convalescent COVID-19. The sample taken for sequencing was peripheral blood. The CDR3 here is CASSLNGRPVSGYTF. CDR3 DNA: TGTGCCAGCAGCTTAAATGGGCGCCCGGTATCTGGCTACACCTTC.